These 26 T cell receptor beta chains share one sample of origin, sequenced in a study of T-cell reconstitution after alpha-beta-depleted transplantation in children. Preparation of the TCRbeta library involved a method that used unique molecular identifiers. TCRdb redid the calling of the PCR reads with MiXCR, one entry per CDR3 protein. The sample lists hundreds of thousands of distinct CDR3 sequences; about a sixth were seen once. This material consisted of PBMCs, mostly from graft donor cells, taken 360 days after TCRalphabeta/CD19-depleted stem cell transplant. The receptors come from a male patient under 10 years old who had a stem cell transplant for acute lymphoblastic leukemia, so the T cells may come from the graft donor.

This sequence joins TRBV7-8 and TRBJ1-6, with D hard to call. The length of the CDR3 is 15 residues. Germline V gene data show CDR1 as SGHVS and CDR2 as FQNEAQ. V lost 3 bases and J 11 bases, leaving 17 bases between the germline ends. The CDR3 nucleotides are TGTGCCAGCAGCTTCTCGGGAATTCGTTTGGCACCCCTCCACTTT. Translated, it gives CASSFSGIRLAPLHF.

This chain uses TRBV3-1 with TRBJ1-6; a weak D match, TRBD1 (6 bases). This CDR3 region has 13 residues. Between the trimmed V and J ends, which lost 6 bases and 6 bases, there was a span of 9 bases. Looked up from germline, CDR1 is LGHDT and CDR2 is YNNKEL (reference sequence). CDR3 in amino acids: CASSGRGNSPLHF. CDR3 nucleotides: TGTGCCAGCAGTGGCAGGGGTAATTCACCCCTCCACTTT.

This clonotype was detected only a few times. The chain carries TRBV6-2 or TRBV6-3 and TRBJ2-1; TRBD1 or TRBD2 may be the D gene (5 bases each). V was cut by 5 bases and J by 8 bases, with 16 bases left in between. The germline V gene has CDR1 MNHEY and CDR2 SVGEGT. The CDR3 has 14 amino acids. The CDR3 DNA follows: TGTGCCAGCAGTCCTCGGGACCCTGTGGATGAGCAGTTCTTC. Protein sequence: CASSPRDPVDEQFF.

This rearrangement joins TRBV18 to TRBJ2-5; D gene unclear. The CDR3 loop spans 15 amino acids. Trimming pared 0 bases from V and 0 bases from J, leaving 8 bases between. The germline gives CDR1 KGHSH, CDR2 LQKENI. The CDR3 DNA reads TGTGCCAGCTCACCACCTTCCAGGAACCAAGAGACCCAGTACTTC. It is translated as CASSPPSRNQETQYF.

The CDR3 region is CASSLTVLKGADTQYF. The CDR3 nucleotides read TGTGCCAGCAGCCTGACCGTCCTCAAGGGCGCAGATACGCAGTATTTT. This chain joins TRBV5-6 and TRBJ2-3, with unresolved D. The V end lost 4 bases, the J end lost 4 bases, and 19 bases lay between the germline ends. Germline V gene data show CDR1 as SGHDT and CDR2 as YYEEEE. The CDR3 covers 16 residues. Combining the CDR3 with reference TRBV5-6 and TRBJ2-3 gives the whole variable domain DAGVTQSPTHLIKTRGQQVTLRCSPKSGHDTVSWYQQALGQGPQFIFQYYEEEERQRGNFPDRFSGHQFPNYSSELNVNALLLGDSALYLCASSLTVLKGADTQYFGPGTRLTVL.

This clonotype occurred once. The gene calls are TRBV20-1 and TRBJ1-2; 9 bases match TRBD1. The V gene's germline CDR1 is DFQATT and CDR2 SNEGSKA (reference sequence). The ends lost 6 bases at V and 8 bases at J; junction bases unmatched: 7. CDR3 length equals 12 residues. This CDR3 reads CSAAGQGGGYTF. In DNA, the CDR3 is TGCAGTGCCGCGGGACAGGGAGGGGGCTACACCTTC.

J is TRBJ1-3 and V is TRBV6-1; D remains ambiguous. The CDR3 has 15 residues. The ends were cut back, 6 bases at V and 0 bases at J, with 12 bases in the middle. CDR1 is MNHNS and CDR2 is SASEGT in the germline V gene. The CDR3 DNA sequence: TGTGCCAGCAGCCCGGACGGCCTCTCTGGAAACACCATATATTTT. Residues: CASSPDGLSGNTIYF.

CDR3 region: CASSPGQGRDEQYF. The CDR3 DNA reads TGTGCCAGCAGCCCGGGACAGGGGAGGGACGAGCAGTACTTC. The chain couples TRBV7-2 to TRBJ2-7, with 10 bases fitting TRBD1. From germline, CDR1 is SGHTA and CDR2 FQGNSA. V dropped 5 bases and J dropped 5; count of bases not matched to a gene: 6. The CDR3 has 14 amino acids.

This clonotype came up many times. The V and J genes are TRBV5-1 and TRBJ2-1; D is perhaps TRBD1 (5 bases). CDR1 is SGHRS and CDR2 is YFSETQ in the germline V gene. V was cut by 4 bases and J by 2 bases, with 13 bases left in between. The CDR3 has 15 residues. CDR3 sequence reads: CASSAAPGTYNEQFF. The CDR3 DNA reads TGCGCCAGCAGCGCAGCCCCAGGGACCTACAATGAGCAGTTCTTC.

This clonotype occurred once. V and J are TRBV28 and TRBJ1-1, with 7 bases fitting TRBD1. Germline lookup yields CDR1 MDHEN and CDR2 SYDVKM. The CDR3 runs 14 residues. V was clipped by 2 bases and J by 6 bases; unmatched bases: 6. CDR3 region: CASSLNRGISEAFF. CDR3 sequence (DNA): TGTGCCAGCAGTTTAAACAGGGGCATCTCTGAAGCTTTCTTT.

This clonotype was counted a few times. J is TRBJ1-2 and V is TRBV3-1; TRBD1 aligns across 8 bases. J gave up 7 bases and V 4 bases, and 5 bases lay outside the gene matches. Germline V gene data show CDR1 as LGHDT and CDR2 as YNNKEL (reference sequence). The CDR3 is 13 residues long. The DNA for the CDR3 is TGTGCCAGCAGCCGACAGGGGCAGCCTGGCTACACCTTC. It is translated as CASSRQGQPGYTF.

This clonotype was observed a few times. The chain carries TRBV12-3 or TRBV12-4 and TRBJ2-7; D might be TRBD2 (7 bases). This CDR3 is built from 12 residues. V was shortened by 4 bases and J by 12 bases, with 16 bases between the two germline ends. DNA for the CDR3: TGTGCCAGCAGTTCCCAACGGGGGGCGCGGTACTTC. Translating gives CASSSQRGARYF.

The sample holds many counts of this clonotype. The J gene is TRBJ2-7, the V gene TRBV5-1; D might be TRBD1 (6 bases). The CDR3 spans 15 residues. CDR1 is SGHRS, CDR2 YFSETQ, per germline. V was trimmed by 0 bases and J by 3 bases, leaving 13 bases between them. This CDR3 reads CASSLGLGHNYEQYF. CDR3 sequence (DNA): TGCGCCAGCAGCTTGGGGCTGGGACACAACTACGAGCAGTACTTC.

In its sample, this clonotype was seen a few times. This chain joins TRBV7-2 and TRBJ1-2; perhaps TRBD1 as D (5 bases). Germline V lookup: CDR1 SGHTA, CDR2 FQGNSA. The CDR3 covers 15 residues. V was shortened by 1 base and J by 5 bases, with 14 bases between the two germline ends. CDR3 in amino acids: CASSLEPGPLYGYTF. CDR3 sequence (DNA): TGTGCCAGCAGCTTAGAGCCAGGGCCCCTTTATGGCTACACCTTC.

This clonotype was counted between two and nine times. The chain has TRBV5-1 and TRBJ2-7, with 9 bases matching TRBD1. Trimming cost V 4 bases and J 0 bases; bases outside gene matches: 2. Germline V gene data show CDR1 as SGHRS and CDR2 as YFSETQ. The length of the CDR3 is 14 residues. CDR3 in amino acids: CASSGTGNSYEQYF. In DNA, the CDR3 is TGCGCCAGCAGCGGGACAGGGAACTCCTACGAGCAGTACTTC.

This clonotype has only a few counts. V gene TRBV15 combines with J gene TRBJ2-7; no firm D call. CDR3 length: 14 residues. Trimming took 8 bases from V and 0 from J, leaving 14 bases between them. CDR1 is LNHNV and CDR2 is YYDKDF in the germline V gene (reference sequence). The CDR3 region has the DNA TGTGCCACCTCTAGAGTGTTGGACTCCTACGAGCAGTACTTC. Translating it yields CATSRVLDSYEQYF.

The chain recombines TRBV12-3 or TRBV12-4 with TRBJ2-2; TRBD1 agrees at 7 bases. The CDR3 is 16 residues long. The ends lost 6 bases at V and 2 bases at J; junction bases unmatched: 9. The CDR3 loop reads CASRKLRDSNTGELFF. The CDR3 DNA follows: TGTGCCAGCAGAAAGCTCCGGGACAGTAACACCGGGGAGCTGTTTTTT.

This chain joins TRBV6-2 or TRBV6-3 and TRBJ2-6, with 7 nucleotides matching TRBD2. Germline values: CDR1 MNHEY, CDR2 SVGEGT. The CDR3 is 18 residues long. After removal of 4 bases from V and 0 bases from J, the junction contained 9 bases not matched to a gene. The CDR3 DNA sequence: TGTGCCAGCAGTTCCAGACAGTGGGAGGGCTCTGGGGCCAACGTCCTGACTTTC. It encodes CASSSRQWEGSGANVLTF.

The rearrangement joins TRBV7-2 to TRBJ2-2; tentatively, D is TRBD2 (6 bases). The CDR3 has 14 residues. Trimming removed 5 bases from V and 5 bases from J, with 12 bases in between. Germline-derived CDR1 and CDR2 are SGHTA and FQGNSA. For the CDR3, the DNA is TGTGCCAGCAGCCAAAGACTAGAAACCGGGGAGCTGTTTTTT. This sequence encodes CASSQRLETGELFF.

This clonotype was picked up a small number of times. The chain links TRBV29-1 to TRBJ1-4; the D is unclear. Trimming removed 3 bases from V and 15 bases from J, with 5 bases in between. This CDR3 contains 8 residues. CDR1 SQVTM and CDR2 ANQGSEA come from the germline V gene. CDR3: CSVDGLFF. CDR3 bases: TGCAGCGTTGATGGGTTGTTTTTT.

V and J are TRBV5-1 and TRBJ2-5; the D gene is possibly TRBD2 (7 bases). The CDR3 covers 14 residues. Germline CDR1 SGHRS, CDR2 YFSETQ. Trimming shortened V by 1 base and J by 3 bases, and 10 bases separated the two germline ends. The chain's CDR3 is CASSLQGREETQYF. The CDR3 DNA follows: TGCGCCAGCAGCTTGCAGGGGAGGGAAGAGACCCAGTACTTC.

This clonotype was counted many times. J is TRBJ1-2 and V is TRBV4-1, with D tentatively TRBD1 (5 bases). Trimming stripped 0 bases from V and 1 base from J, with 12 bases between. Germline CDR1 MGHRA, CDR2 YSYEKL. The CDR3 sequence is 16 residues long. CDR3 DNA: TGCGCCAGCAGCCAAGAGGCGGCAGGGCGTAACTATGGCTACACCTTC. Its translation is CASSQEAAGRNYGYTF.

A few counts support this clonotype. The genes are TRBV5-4 and TRBJ2-5, with 10 nucleotides matching TRBD1. Trimming at V came to 5 bases and at J to 4 bases, leaving 2 bases not matched to a gene. CDR3 length: 13 residues. The V gene's germline CDR1 is SGHNT and CDR2 YYREEE (reference sequence). This CDR3 is CASRWDRGETQYF. CDR3 in DNA: TGTGCCAGCAGATGGGACAGGGGAGAGACCCAGTACTTC.

The chain employs TRBV7-2 and TRBJ2-3; TRBD2 aligns across 8 bases. The CDR3 sequence is 16 residues long. The V segment lost 5 bases and the J segment 2 bases; nucleotides outside the gene matches: 9. Germline lookup yields CDR1 SGHTA and CDR2 FQGNSA. CDR3 coding DNA: TGTGCCAGCAGCCCGCCGACTAGCGTCTTCACAGATACGCAGTATTTT. This translates into CASSPPTSVFTDTQYF.

This chain joins TRBV6-5 and TRBJ1-1; perhaps TRBD1 as D (6 bases). Germline V gives CDR1 MNHEY, CDR2 SVGAGI. V shed 2 bases and J shed 7 bases, with 11 bases lying between them. The CDR3 runs to 13 residues. CDR3 residues: CASSYEGDIEAFF. The CDR3 nucleotides are TGTGCCAGCAGTTACGAGGGGGACATTGAAGCTTTCTTT.

The chain couples TRBV4-1 to TRBJ2-7; 7 bases align to TRBD2. This CDR3 region has 15 residues. V trimming: 2 bases; J trimming: 0 bases; junction bases outside the gene matches: 4. Germline V CDR1 and CDR2: MGHRA, YSYEKL. The CDR3 nucleotides are TGCGCCAGCAGCCAAACGGCGGGGGTCTCCTACGAGCAGTACTTC. Protein product: CASSQTAGVSYEQYF.